The clone carrying this T cell receptor (beta chain) was detected only a few times. Its antigen is currently unknown. The data stem from a study of T-cell memory formation after mild COVID-19. Broader study findings: CD4+ clones that contracted lay mainly in CM and EM; CD8+ ones lay in EMRA. Pre-infection memory contained some responding clones, which suggested that cross-reactive memory had joined.

Sample barcodes and UMIs were carried by the TCR alpha and TCR beta cDNA libraries that 5'RACE generated with constant-segment primers. TCRdb reanalysed the 5' RACE reads using MiXCR and keeps one entry per CDR3 protein. The sample consists of approximately 560,000 distinct CDR3 sequences, approximately 15% of them appearing once. The CDR3 covers 15 residues. Germline CDR1 LGHDT, CDR2 YNNKEL (reference sequence). Trimming pared 1 base from V and 0 bases from J, leaving 9 bases between. The chain carries TRBV3-1 and TRBJ1-1; D is ambiguous. This TCR derives from an adult woman who had mild COVID-19 (a few samples of this study predate the infection). Cell type and time point are not known. Sequenced sample: PBMCs or a T cell subset sorted from them (not recorded which). For the CDR3, the DNA is TGTGCCAGCAGCCAAGGGGAGGGAATGAACACTGAAGCTTTCTTT. Translation: CASSQGEGMNTEAFF.